Listed here is a single T cell receptor (beta chain). The antigen is undetermined. Random hexamers were used to reverse transcribe the RNA input (roughly 0.5 to 1 ug). TCRdb re-derived calls from the immunoSEQ multiplex PCR reads in MiXCR, one entry per CDR3 protein. This table has roughly 100,000 distinct CDR3 sequences, roughly 94% appearing once. This specimen belongs to a study of CD8 T cells in Susac syndrome. Background on the study: Of the sequenced Susac syndrome patients, six had active disease and roughly eight were in remission. Susac syndrome patients were untreated, on corticosteroids with some adding intravenous immunoglobulin, or on intravenous immunoglobulin only. Findings of the study overall: TCR sequencing and HLA analysis covered a relatively small number of individuals.

Trimming shortened V by 7 bases and J by 5 bases, and 20 bases separated the two germline ends. The CDR3 is 15 residues long. Germline loops: CDR1 SNHLY, CDR2 FYNNEI. The authors sequenced TCR beta from blood CD8+ and CD4+ T cells. The gene calls are TRBV2 and TRBJ2-5, with a tentative D call TRBD1 (5 bases). The TCR comes from a human donor with Susac syndrome. The sample was CD8+ T cells from PBMCs. The CDR3, as DNA: TGTGCCAGCACTCTAGGGGTCGGTGGTGGGGAGACCCAGTACTTC. It encodes CASTLGVGGGETQYF.